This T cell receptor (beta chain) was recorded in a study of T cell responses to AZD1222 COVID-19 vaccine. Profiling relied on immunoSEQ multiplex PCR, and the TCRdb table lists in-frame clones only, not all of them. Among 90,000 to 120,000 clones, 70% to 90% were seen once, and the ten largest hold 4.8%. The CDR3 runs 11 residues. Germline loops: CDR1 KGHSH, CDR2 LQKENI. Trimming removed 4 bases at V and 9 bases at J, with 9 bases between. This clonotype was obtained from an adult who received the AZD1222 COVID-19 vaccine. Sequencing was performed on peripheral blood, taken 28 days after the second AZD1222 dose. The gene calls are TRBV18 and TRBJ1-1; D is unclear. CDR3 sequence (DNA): TGTGCCAGCTCACAAATGGCACAAGCTTTCTTT. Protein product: CASSQMAQAFF.